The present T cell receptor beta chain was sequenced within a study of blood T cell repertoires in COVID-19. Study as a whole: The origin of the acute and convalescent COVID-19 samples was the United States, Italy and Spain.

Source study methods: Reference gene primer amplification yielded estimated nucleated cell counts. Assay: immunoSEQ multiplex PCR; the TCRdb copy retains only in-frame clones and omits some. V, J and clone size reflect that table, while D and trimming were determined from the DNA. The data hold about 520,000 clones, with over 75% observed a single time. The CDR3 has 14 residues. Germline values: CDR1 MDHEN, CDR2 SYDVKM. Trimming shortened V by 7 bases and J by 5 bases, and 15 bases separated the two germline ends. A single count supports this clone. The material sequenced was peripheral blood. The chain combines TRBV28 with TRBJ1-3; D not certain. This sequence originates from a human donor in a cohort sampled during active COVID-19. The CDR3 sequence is CASTPPGTRNTIYF. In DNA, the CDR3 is TGTGCCAGCACCCCTCCGGGAACCCGAAACACCATATATTTT.